The clone carrying this TCR beta chain was recorded once. In the authors' workflow: The assay estimated nucleated cells by amplifying reference gene primers. This table comes from immunoSEQ multiplex PCR, and its TCRdb copy is limited to in-frame clones, with some not included. That table is the source of V, J and clone size, and D and trimming were worked out from the DNA. The sample shows 180,000 or so clones, about 91% of them seen only once. Germline CDR1 is MNHEY and CDR2 is SVGAGI. V trimming: 5 bases; J trimming: 7 bases; junction bases outside the gene matches: 5. The CDR3 is 14 residues long. The data were taken from a study of blood T cell repertoires in COVID-19. Study summary: From the United States, Italy and Spain came samples of acute and convalescent COVID-19. T cells, B-cell-depleted T cells, or PBMCs provided the cDNA or gDNA that served as material.

This rearrangement joins TRBV6-5 to TRBJ1-3; 10 nucleotides line up with TRBD1. This clonotype was sampled from a woman in her forties or fifties with acute or convalescent COVID-19. The sample consisted of peripheral blood. The chain's CDR3 is CASSPGGQGNTIYF. The CDR3 DNA sequence: TGTGCCAGCAGTCCAGGGGGACAGGGGAACACCATATATTTT.